This is a list of T cell receptor beta chains from one sample in a study of beta chain features in type 1 diabetes. Profiling relied on immunoSEQ multiplex PCR, and the TCRdb table lists in-frame clones only, not all of them. The sample includes roughly 250,000 clones, around 21% of them seen just once. Sequencing used naive CD4+ T cells from blood. Every receptor here comes from a woman aged 40 to 50 with type 1 diabetes. Each CDR3 is given with its conserved first and last residue. A D gene is named only where the DNA matches it firmly. Size is omitted from some rows. Given values are once, few, many or a class for expanded clones.

D: TRBD1
size: few
V: TRBV18
J: TRBJ2-7
CDR3: CASSPSRDRGYEQYF
DNA: TGTGCCAGCTCACCCTCCCGGGACAGGGGCTACGAGCAGTACTTC

D: TRBD1
size: NA
V: TRBV7-9
J: TRBJ2-1
CDR3: CASSRTGGGSPFF
DNA: TGTGCCAGCAGCCGTACAGGGGGCGGATCCCCGTTCTTC

D: NA
size: few
V: TRBV7-9
J: TRBJ1-1
CDR3: CASSLTRDLGEAFF
DNA: TGTGCCAGCAGCCTAACCCGGGACTTGGGTGAAGCTTTCTTT

D: TRBD2
size: NA
V: TRBV7-8
J: TRBJ2-1
CDR3: CASSSTSGRGTTAFF
DNA: TGTGCCAGCAGCTCGACTAGCGGGAGAGGGACAACGGCGTTCTTC

D: TRBD1
size: few
V: TRBV30
J: TRBJ1-5
CDR3: CAWGGQRNQPQHF
DNA: TGTGCCTGGGGGGGACAGAGAAATCAGCCCCAGCATTTT

D: NA
size: few
V: TRBV5-4
J: TRBJ1-2
CDR3: CASSFVQDYGYTF
DNA: TGTGCCAGCAGCTTTGTTCAGGACTATGGCTACACCTTC

D: NA
size: few
V: TRBV7-9
J: TRBJ2-5
CDR3: CASSLGQTSETQYF
DNA: TGTGCCAGCAGCCTCGGACAGACCTCAGAGACCCAGTACTTC

D: TRBD2
size: NA
V: TRBV18
J: TRBJ2-1
CDR3: CASSPLSGSSYNEQFF
DNA: TGTGCCAGCTCACCCTTAAGCGGGAGCTCCTACAATGAGCAGTTCTTC

D: NA
size: few
V: TRBV29-1
J: TRBJ1-2
CDR3: CSVHQPGEAGYTF
DNA: TGCAGCGTCCACCAGCCAGGGGAAGCTGGCTACACCTTC

D: NA
size: few
V: TRBV29-1
J: TRBJ2-7
CDR3: CSVREEGGFYEQYF
DNA: TGCAGCGTACGCGAAGAGGGCGGTTTCTACGAGCAGTACTTC

D: NA
size: NA
V: TRBV19
J: TRBJ1-5
CDR3: CASSDAGDQPQHF
DNA: TGTGCCAGTTCTGACGCGGGGGATCAGCCCCAGCATTTT

D: NA
size: NA
V: TRBV18
J: TRBJ2-2
CDR3: CASSPTSFANTGELFF
DNA: TGTGCCAGCTCCCCGACTTCCTTCGCGAACACCGGGGAGCTGTTTTTT

D: TRBD1
size: few
V: TRBV29-1
J: TRBJ1-1
CDR3: CSAWTGLTEAFF
DNA: TGCAGCGCCTGGACAGGGCTCACTGAAGCTTTCTTT

D: NA
size: few
V: TRBV7-3
J: TRBJ1-4
CDR3: CASSLNAGEKLFF
DNA: TGTGCCAGCAGCTTAAATGCCGGGGAAAAACTGTTTTTT

D: TRBD1
size: NA
V: TRBV19
J: TRBJ1-1
CDR3: CASSTQTGTEAFF
DNA: TGTGCCAGTAGTACCCAGACAGGGACTGAAGCTTTCTTT

D: NA
size: NA
V: TRBV15
J: TRBJ2-1
CDR3: CATSRDRGTGYNEQFF
DNA: TGTGCCACCAGCAGAGATCGCGGAACTGGGTACAATGAGCAGTTCTTC

D: TRBD2
size: few
V: TRBV28
J: TRBJ2-1
CDR3: CASSLIAGGPEGQFF
DNA: TGTGCCAGCAGCCTAATAGCGGGAGGGCCGGAGGGGCAGTTCTTC

D: TRBD2
size: NA
V: TRBV5-4
J: TRBJ2-3
CDR3: CASSLPAGGLDTQYF
DNA: TGTGCCAGCAGCTTGCCGGCGGGAGGGCTCGATACGCAGTATTTT

D: TRBD1
size: NA
V: TRBV7-9
J: TRBJ2-1
CDR3: CASSSEGASPVQFF
DNA: TGTGCCAGCAGCTCAGAGGGGGCGAGCCCAGTGCAGTTCTTC

D: TRBD2
size: few
V: TRBV5-1
J: TRBJ2-1
CDR3: CASSIMLAGGNHEQFF
DNA: TGCGCCAGCAGCATCATGCTAGCGGGAGGGAATCATGAGCAGTTCTTC

D: TRBD2
size: NA
V: TRBV7-2
J: TRBJ2-4
CDR3: CASSFGSGGGAGNIQYF
DNA: TGTGCCAGCAGCTTTGGGTCTGGCGGGGGGGCGGGAAACATTCAGTACTTC

D: NA
size: once
V: TRBV11-1
J: TRBJ2-1
CDR3: CASSLGTTGYNEQFF
DNA: TGTGCCAGCAGCCTGGGAACCACGGGGTACAATGAGCAGTTCTTC